Listed below are T cell receptor beta chains from one sample, sequenced in a study of shared clonotypes between healthy human individuals. Repertoires were generated with immunoSEQ multiplex PCR, while TCRdb's copy carries only in-frame clones and drops some. The table records millions of clones, 85% to 95% of them present only once. The source material was naive CD8+ T cells sorted from blood. The receptor source for this set is a man between 18 and 35 years old in good health. Each CDR3 is given without its conserved first and last residue.

CDR3: ASSQGLAPSSYNEQF
J: TRBJ2-1
V: TRBV4-3

CDR3: ASSPGLAGATYEQY
J: TRBJ2-7
V: TRBV7-8

CDR3: SAPGGHEAF
J: TRBJ1-1
V: TRBV20-1

CDR3: ASSLSGTGLSYEQY
J: TRBJ2-7
V: TRBV27

CDR3: ASSSRVPEKLF
J: TRBJ1-4
V: TRBV11-3

CDR3: ASSPRSDEQF
J: TRBJ2-1
V: TRBV6-5

CDR3: ASTYSGRETETQY
J: TRBJ2-5
V: TRBV9

CDR3: ASSPPTAHNEQF
J: TRBJ2-1
V: TRBV18

CDR3: AISETGTGRNYGYT
J: TRBJ1-2
V: TRBV10-3

CDR3: ASSSVTGTRSTDTQY
J: TRBJ2-3
V: TRBV5-6

CDR3: ASSQDSGGQGEQY
J: TRBJ2-7
V: TRBV4-3

CDR3: AWGTGSTNEKLF
J: TRBJ1-4
V: TRBV30

CDR3: AMRRGANLQETQY
J: TRBJ2-5
V: TRBV10-3

CDR3: ASSLPAGGSYHAQF
J: TRBJ2-1
V: TRBV28

CDR3: ASSPRDRVYH
J: TRBJ1-6
V: TRBV9

CDR3: ASSRGAGGHEQF
J: TRBJ2-1
V: TRBV11-3

CDR3: ASSLSSDRAF
J: TRBJ1-1
V: TRBV7-9

CDR3: ASSLILALNTGELF
J: TRBJ2-2
V: TRBV7-3

CDR3: ASSLTGDLNTEAF
J: TRBJ1-1
V: TRBV6-5

CDR3: ASSLSGYEQY
J: TRBJ2-7
V: TRBV7-8

CDR3: ASSYSNEGYSGYT
J: TRBJ1-2
V: TRBV6-6

CDR3: ASSEIWTGYNEQF
J: TRBJ2-1
V: TRBV2